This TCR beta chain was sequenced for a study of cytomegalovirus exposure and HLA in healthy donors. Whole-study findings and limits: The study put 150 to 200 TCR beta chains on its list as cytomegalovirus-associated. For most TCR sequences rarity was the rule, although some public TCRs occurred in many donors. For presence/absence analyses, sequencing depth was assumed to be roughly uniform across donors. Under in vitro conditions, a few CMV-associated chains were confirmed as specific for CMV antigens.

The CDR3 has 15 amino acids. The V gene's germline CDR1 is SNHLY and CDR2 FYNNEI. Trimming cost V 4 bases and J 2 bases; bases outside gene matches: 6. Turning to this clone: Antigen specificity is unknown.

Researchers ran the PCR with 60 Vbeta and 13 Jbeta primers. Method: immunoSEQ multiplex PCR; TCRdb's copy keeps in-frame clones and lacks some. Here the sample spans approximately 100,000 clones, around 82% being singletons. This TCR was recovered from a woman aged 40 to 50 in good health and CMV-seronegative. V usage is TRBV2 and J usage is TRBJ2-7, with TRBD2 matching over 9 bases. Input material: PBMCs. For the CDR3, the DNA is TGTGCCAGCAGTGCGCTAGCGGGAACCACCTACGAGCAGTACTTC. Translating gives CASSALAGTTYEQYF.